This TCR beta chain appears in the sequencing data of a study of cytomegalovirus exposure and HLA in healthy donors. The germline V gene has CDR1 ENHRY and CDR2 SYGVKD. The CDR3 spans 15 residues. With V trimmed by 2 bases and J by 6 bases, 7 bases remained unmatched. The PCR was carried out with 60 Vbeta primers and 13 Jbeta primers. Assay: immunoSEQ multiplex PCR; the TCRdb copy retains only in-frame clones and omits some. With some 46,000 clones in the sample, the ten largest clones hold approximately 8.8%. A note on this clone: Its antigen is not known.

Each donor was healthy, and each was a bone marrow donor. Broader study findings: As confirmed in vitro, three CMV-associated chains were specific for CMV antigens. The authors later linked a missense DCLRE1C variant to TCR beta V- and J-gene trimming. Some 150 TCR beta chains were listed as cytomegalovirus-associated.

The chain joins TRBV10-3 to TRBJ2-7; 10 bases match TRBD2. The specimen was PBMCs. This receptor was taken from a male donor in good health and CMV-seronegative. CDR3 loop: CAISETGTSVGEQYF. The CDR3 bases are TGTGCCATCAGTGAGACCGGGACTAGCGTAGGCGAGCAGTACTTC.